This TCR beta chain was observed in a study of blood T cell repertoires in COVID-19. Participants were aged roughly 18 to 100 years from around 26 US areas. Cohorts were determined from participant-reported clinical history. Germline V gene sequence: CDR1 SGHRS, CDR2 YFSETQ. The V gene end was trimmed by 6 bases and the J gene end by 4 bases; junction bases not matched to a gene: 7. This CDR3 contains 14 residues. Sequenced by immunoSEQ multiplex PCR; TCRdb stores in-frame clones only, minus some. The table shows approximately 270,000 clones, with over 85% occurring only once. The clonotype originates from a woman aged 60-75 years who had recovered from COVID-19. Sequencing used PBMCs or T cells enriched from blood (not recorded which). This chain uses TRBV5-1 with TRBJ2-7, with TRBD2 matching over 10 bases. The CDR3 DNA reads TGCGCCAGCACCCCCCTAGCGGGGGATTACGAGCAGTACTTC. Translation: CASTPLAGDYEQYF.